The present TCR beta chain was sequenced within a study of blood T cell repertoires in COVID-19. Background on the study: Samples representing acute and convalescent COVID-19 were sourced from the United States, Italy and Spain. PBMCs, B-cell-depleted T cells, or T cells provided the cDNA or gDNA that made up the material.

Germline V gene data show CDR1 as KGHSH and CDR2 as LQKENI. Trimming cost V 3 bases and J 4 bases, with 15 bases left between them. This CDR3 region has 15 residues. Here immunoSEQ multiplex PCR was the method, and the copy in TCRdb shows in-frame clones only, minus some. The table includes some 150,000 clones, roughly four fifths detected once. The sample comprised peripheral blood. V and J are TRBV18 and TRBJ1-1; D call uncertain. This clonotype was obtained from a human donor in a cohort sampled during active COVID-19. The CDR3 coding sequence is TGTGCCAGCTCACCTCAGGTTTTGGGTGTCACTGAAGCTTTCTTT. It encodes CASSPQVLGVTEAFF.